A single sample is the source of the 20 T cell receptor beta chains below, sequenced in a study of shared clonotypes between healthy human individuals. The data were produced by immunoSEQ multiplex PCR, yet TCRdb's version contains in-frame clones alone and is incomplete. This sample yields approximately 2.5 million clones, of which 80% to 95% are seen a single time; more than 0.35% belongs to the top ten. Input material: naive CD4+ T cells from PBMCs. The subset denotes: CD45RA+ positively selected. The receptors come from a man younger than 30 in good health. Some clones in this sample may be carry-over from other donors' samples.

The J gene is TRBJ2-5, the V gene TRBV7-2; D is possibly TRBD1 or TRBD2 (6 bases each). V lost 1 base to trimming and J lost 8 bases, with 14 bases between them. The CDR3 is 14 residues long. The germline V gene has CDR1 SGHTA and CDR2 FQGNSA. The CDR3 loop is CASSLGGRGVTQYF. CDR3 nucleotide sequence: TGTGCCAGCAGCTTAGGGGGGCGGGGCGTTACCCAGTACTTC.

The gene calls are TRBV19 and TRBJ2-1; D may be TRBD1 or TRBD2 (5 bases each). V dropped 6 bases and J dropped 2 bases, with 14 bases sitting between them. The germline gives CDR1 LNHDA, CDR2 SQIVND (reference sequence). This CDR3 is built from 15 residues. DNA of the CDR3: TGTGCCAGTAGGGAGGACATCGGGGCCTACAATGAGCAGTTCTTC. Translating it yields CASREDIGAYNEQFF.

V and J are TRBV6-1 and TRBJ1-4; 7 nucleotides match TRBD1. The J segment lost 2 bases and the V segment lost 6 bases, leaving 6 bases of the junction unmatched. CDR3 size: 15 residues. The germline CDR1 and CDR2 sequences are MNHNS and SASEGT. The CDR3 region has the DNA TGTGCCAGCAGGATCGGACAGGCTACTAATGAAAAACTGTTTTTT. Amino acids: CASRIGQATNEKLFF.

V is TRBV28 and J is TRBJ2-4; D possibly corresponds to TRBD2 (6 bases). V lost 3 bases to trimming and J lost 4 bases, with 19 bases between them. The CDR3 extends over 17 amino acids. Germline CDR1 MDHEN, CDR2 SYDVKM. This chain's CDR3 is CASSFWRGPEIKNIQYF. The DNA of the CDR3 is TGTGCCAGCAGTTTCTGGAGGGGTCCGGAGATTAAAAACATTCAGTACTTC. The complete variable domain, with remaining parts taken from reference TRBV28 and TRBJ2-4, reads DVKVTQSSRYLVKRTGEKVFLECVQDMDHENMFWYRQDPGLGLRLIYFSYDVKMKEKGDIPEGYSVSREKKERFSLILESASTNQTSMYLCASSFWRGPEIKNIQYFGAGTRLSVL.

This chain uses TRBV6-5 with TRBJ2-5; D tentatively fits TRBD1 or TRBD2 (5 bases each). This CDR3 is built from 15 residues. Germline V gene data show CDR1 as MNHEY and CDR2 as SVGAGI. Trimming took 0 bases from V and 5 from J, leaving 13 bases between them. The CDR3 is CASSYSAGWRETQYF. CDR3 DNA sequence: TGTGCCAGCAGTTACTCCGCAGGGTGGAGGGAGACCCAGTACTTC.

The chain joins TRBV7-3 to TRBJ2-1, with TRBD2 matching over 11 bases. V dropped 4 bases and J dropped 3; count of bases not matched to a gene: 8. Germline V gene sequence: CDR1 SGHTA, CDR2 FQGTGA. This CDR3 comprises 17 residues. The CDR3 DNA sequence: TGTGCCAGCAGCTGGCTCGGGACTAGCGGACTCTACAATGAGCAGTTCTTC. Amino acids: CASSWLGTSGLYNEQFF.

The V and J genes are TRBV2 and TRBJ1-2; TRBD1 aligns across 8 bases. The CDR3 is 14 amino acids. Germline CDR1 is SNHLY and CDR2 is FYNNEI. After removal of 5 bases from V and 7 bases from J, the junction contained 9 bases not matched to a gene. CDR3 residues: CASSLGQGLGGYTF. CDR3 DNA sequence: TGTGCCAGCAGTCTAGGACAGGGACTAGGTGGCTACACCTTC.

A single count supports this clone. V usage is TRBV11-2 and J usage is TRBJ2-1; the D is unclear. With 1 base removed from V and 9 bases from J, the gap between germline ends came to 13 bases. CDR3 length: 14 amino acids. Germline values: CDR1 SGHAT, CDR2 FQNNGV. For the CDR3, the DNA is TGTGCCAGCAGCTTAGTTCTTGCGATAGCTGAGCAGTTCTTC. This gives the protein CASSLVLAIAEQFF.

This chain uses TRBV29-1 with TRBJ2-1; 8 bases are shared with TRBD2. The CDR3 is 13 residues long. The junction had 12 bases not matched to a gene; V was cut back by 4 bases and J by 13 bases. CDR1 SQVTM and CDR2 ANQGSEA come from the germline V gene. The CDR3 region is CSVGLVSGTFQFF. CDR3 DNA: TGCAGCGTTGGGCTCGTTAGCGGGACCTTCCAGTTCTTC.

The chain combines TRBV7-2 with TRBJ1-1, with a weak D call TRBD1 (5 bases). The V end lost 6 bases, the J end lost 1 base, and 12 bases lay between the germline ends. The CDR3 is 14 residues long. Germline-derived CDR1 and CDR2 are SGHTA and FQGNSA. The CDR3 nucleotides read TGTGCCAGCAGTACGGGACTGTGGAACACTGAAGCTTTCTTT. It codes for CASSTGLWNTEAFF.

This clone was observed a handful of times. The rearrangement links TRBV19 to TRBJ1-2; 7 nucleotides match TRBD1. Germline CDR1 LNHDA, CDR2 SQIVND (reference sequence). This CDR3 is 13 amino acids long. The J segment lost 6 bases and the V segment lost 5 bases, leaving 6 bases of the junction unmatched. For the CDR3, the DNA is TGTGCCAGTAGTCCCCGGGACAGAGATGGCTACACCTTC. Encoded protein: CASSPRDRDGYTF.

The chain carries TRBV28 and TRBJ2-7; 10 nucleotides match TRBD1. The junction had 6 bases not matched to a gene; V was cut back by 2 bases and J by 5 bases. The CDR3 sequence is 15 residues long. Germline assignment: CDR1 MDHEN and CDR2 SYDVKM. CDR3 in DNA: TGTGCCAGCAGTTTACAAGGACAGGGGGAAAACGAGCAGTACTTC. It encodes CASSLQGQGENEQYF. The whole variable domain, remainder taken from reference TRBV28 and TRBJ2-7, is DVKVTQSSRYLVKRTGEKVFLECVQDMDHENMFWYRQDPGLGLRLIYFSYDVKMKEKGDIPEGYSVSREKKERFSLILESASTNQTSMYLCASSLQGQGENEQYFGPGTRLTVT.

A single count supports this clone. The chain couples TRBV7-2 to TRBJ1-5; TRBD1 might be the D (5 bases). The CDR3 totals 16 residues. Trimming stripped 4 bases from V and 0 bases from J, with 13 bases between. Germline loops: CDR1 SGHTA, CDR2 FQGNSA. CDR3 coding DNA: TGTGCCAGCAGCTCGCAGGGCTACGATAGCAATCAGCCCCAGCATTTT. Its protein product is CASSSQGYDSNQPQHF.

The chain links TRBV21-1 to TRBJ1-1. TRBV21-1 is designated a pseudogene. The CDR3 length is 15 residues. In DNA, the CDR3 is TGTGCCAGCAGCCGGGCCGCGACTCGGAACACTGAAGCTTTCTTT. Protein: CASSRAATRNTEAFF.

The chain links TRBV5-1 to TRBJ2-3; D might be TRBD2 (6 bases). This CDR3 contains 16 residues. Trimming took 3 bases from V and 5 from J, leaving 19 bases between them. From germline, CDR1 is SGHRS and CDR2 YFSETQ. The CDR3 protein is CASSSIGSPGGDTQYF. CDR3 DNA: TGCGCCAGCAGCTCCATAGGTTCACCCGGGGGAGATACGCAGTATTTT.

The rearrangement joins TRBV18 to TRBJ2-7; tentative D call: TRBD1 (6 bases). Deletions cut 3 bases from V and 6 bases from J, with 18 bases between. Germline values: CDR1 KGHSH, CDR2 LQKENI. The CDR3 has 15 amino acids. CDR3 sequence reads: CASSPKQGASGEQYF. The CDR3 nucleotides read TGTGCCAGCTCACCTAAACAGGGTGCATCGGGCGAGCAGTACTTC.

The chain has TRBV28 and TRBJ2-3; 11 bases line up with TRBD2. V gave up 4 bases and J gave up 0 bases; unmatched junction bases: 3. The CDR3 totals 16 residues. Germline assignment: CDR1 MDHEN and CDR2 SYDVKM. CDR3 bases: TGTGCCAGCAGTTCTCGACTAGCGGGGAGCACAGATACGCAGTATTTT. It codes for CASSSRLAGSTDTQYF.

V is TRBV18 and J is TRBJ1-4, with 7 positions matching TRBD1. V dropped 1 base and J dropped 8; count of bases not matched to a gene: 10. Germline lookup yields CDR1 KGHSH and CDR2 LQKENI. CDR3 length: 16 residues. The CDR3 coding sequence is TGTGCCAGCTCACCACGAGGTGGTCAGGGGGAGGAAAAACTGTTTTTT. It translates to CASSPRGGQGEEKLFF. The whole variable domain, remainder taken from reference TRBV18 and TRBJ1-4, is NAGVMQNPRHLVRRRGQEARLRCSPMKGHSHVYWYRQLPEEGLKFMVYLQKENIIDESGMPKERFSAEFPKEGPSILRIQQVVRGDSAAYFCASSPRGGQGEEKLFFGSGTQLSVL.

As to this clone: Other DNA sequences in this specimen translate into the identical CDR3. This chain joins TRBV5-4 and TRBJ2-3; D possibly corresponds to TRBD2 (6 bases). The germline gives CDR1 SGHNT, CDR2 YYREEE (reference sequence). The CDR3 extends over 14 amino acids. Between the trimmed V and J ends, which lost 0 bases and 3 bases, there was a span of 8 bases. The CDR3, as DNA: TGTGCCAGCAGCTTGGAGGGACTGACAGATACGCAGTATTTT. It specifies CASSLEGLTDTQYF. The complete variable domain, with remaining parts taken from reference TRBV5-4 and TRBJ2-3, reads ETGVTQSPTHLIKTRGQQVTLRCSSQSGHNTVSWYQQALGQGPQFIFQYYREEENGRGNFPPRFSGLQFPNYSSELNVNALELDDSALYLCASSLEGLTDTQYFGPGTRLTVL.

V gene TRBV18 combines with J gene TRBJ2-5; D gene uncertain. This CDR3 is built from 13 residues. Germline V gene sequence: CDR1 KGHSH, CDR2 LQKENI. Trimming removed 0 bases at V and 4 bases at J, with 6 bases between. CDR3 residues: CASSPPHGETQYF. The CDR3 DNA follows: TGTGCCAGCTCACCACCCCACGGAGAGACCCAGTACTTC.